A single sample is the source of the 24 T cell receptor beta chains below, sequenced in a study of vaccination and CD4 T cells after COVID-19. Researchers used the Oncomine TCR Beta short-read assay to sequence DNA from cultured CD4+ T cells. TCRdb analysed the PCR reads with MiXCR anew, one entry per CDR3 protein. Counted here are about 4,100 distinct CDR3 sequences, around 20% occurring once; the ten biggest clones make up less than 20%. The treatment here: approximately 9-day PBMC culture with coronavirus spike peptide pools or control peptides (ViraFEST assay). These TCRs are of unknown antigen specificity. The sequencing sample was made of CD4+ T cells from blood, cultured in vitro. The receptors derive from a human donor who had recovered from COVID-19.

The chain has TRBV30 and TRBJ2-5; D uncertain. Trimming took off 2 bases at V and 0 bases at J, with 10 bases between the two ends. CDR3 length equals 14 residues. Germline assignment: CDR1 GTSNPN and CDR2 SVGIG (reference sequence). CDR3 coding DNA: TGTGCCTGGAGTTGGTCGACACACCAAGAGACCCAGTACTTC. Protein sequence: CAWSWSTHQETQYF.

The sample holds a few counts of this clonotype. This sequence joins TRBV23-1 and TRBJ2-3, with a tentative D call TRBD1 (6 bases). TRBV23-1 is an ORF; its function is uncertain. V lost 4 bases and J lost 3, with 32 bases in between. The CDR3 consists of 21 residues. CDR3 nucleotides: TGCGCCAGCAGTCCGATTCAGAAGCGGACAGAGCGAGCCCATGGGACAGATACGCAGTATTTT. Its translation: CASSPIQKRTERAHGTDTQYF.

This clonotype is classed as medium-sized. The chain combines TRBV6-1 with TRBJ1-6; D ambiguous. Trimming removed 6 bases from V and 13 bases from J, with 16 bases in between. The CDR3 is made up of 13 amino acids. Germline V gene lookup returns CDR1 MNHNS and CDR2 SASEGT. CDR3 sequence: CASRPQVIWPLHF. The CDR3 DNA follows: TGTGCCAGCAGGCCTCAGGTAATCTGGCCCCTCCACTTT.

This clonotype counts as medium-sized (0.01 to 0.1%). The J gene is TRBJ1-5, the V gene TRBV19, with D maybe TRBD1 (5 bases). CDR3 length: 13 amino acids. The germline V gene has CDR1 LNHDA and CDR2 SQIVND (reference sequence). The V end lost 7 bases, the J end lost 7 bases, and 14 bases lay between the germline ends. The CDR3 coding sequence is TGTGCCAGTACTACGGGGCCCCGGCAGCCCCAGCATTTT. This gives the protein CASTTGPRQPQHF.

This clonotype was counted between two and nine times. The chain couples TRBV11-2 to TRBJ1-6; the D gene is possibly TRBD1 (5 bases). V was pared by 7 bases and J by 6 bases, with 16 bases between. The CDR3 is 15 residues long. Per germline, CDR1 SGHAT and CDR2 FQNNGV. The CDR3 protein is CASTAGHNFNSPLHF. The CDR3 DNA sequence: TGTGCCAGCACCGCAGGGCACAATTTTAATTCACCCCTCCACTTT. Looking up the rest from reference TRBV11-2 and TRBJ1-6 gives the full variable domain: EAGVAQSPRYKIIEKRQSVAFWCNPISGHATLYWYQQILGQGPKLLIQFQNNGVVDDSQLPKDRFSAERLKGVDSTLKIQPAKLEDSAVYLCASTAGHNFNSPLHFGNGTRLTVT.

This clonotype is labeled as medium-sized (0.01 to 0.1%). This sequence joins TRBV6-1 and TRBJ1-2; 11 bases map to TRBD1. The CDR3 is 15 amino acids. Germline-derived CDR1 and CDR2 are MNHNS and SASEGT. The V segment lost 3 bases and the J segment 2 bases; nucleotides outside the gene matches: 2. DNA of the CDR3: TGTGCCAGCAGTGAGGGACAGGGGGTGAACTATGGCTACACCTTC. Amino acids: CASSEGQGVNYGYTF.

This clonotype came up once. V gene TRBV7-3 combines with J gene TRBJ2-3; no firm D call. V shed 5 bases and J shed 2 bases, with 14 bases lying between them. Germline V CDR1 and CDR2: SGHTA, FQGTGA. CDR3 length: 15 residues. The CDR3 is CASSRGPLDTDTQYF. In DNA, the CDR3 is TGTGCCAGCAGCCGCGGACCACTCGACACAGATACGCAGTATTTT.

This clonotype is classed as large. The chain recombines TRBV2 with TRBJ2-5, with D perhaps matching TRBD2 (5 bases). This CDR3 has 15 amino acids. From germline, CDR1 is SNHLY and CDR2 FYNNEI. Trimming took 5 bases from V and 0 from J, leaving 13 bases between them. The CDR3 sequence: CASSWAPGYQETQYF. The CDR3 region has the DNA TGTGCCAGCAGTTGGGCCCCGGGGTACCAAGAGACCCAGTACTTC.

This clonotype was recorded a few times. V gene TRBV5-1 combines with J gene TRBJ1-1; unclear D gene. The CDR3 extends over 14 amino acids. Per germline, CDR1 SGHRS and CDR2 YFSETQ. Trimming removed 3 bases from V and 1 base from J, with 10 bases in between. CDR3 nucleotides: TGCGCCAGCAGCTCCTACGTTACGAACACTGAAGCTTTCTTT. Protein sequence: CASSSYVTNTEAFF.

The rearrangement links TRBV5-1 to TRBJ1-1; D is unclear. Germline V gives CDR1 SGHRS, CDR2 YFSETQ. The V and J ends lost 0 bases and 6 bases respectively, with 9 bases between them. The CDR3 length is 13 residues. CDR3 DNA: TGCGCCAGCAGCTTGGACCAGGACGCTGAAGCTTTCTTT. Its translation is CASSLDQDAEAFF.

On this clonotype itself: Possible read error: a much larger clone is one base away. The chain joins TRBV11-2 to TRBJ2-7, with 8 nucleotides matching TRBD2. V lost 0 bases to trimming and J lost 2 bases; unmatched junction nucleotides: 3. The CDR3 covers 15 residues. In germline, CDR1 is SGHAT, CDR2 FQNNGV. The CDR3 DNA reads TGTGCCAGCAGCTTAGAAACTAGCGGCCCCTACGAGCAGTACTTC. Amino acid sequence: CASSLETSGPYEQYF.

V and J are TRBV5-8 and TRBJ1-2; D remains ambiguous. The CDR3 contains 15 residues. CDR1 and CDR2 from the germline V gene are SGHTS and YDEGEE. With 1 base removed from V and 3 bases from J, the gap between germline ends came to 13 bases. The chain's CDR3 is CASSLLGTEYYGYTF. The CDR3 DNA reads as TGTGCCAGCAGCTTGCTGGGCACCGAATACTATGGCTACACCTTC.

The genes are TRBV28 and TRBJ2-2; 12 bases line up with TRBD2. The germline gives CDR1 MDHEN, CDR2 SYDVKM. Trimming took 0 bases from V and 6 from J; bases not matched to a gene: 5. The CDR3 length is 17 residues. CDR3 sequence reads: CASSLWRLAGGPGELFF. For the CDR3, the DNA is TGTGCCAGCAGTTTATGGCGCCTAGCGGGGGGGCCCGGGGAGCTGTTTTTT.

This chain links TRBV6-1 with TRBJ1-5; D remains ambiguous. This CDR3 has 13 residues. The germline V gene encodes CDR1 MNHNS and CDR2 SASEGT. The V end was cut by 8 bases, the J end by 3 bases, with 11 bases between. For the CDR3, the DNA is TGTGCCAGCTCAGACACCTTCAATCAGCCCCAGCATTTT. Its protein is CASSDTFNQPQHF.

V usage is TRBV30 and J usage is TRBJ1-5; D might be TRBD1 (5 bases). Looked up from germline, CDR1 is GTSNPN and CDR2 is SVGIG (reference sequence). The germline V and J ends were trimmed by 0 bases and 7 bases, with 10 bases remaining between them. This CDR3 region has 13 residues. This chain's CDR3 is CAWSVGGEQPQHF. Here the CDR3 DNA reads TGTGCCTGGAGTGTCGGGGGGGAGCAGCCCCAGCATTTT.

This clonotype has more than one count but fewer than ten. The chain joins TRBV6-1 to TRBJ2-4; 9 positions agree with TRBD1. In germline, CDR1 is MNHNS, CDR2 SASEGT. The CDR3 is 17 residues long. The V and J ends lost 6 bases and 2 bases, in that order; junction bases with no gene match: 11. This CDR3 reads CASSSLTGGLSKNIQYF. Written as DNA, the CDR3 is TGTGCCAGCAGCTCCCTCACAGGGGGCTTATCCAAAAACATTCAGTACTTC.

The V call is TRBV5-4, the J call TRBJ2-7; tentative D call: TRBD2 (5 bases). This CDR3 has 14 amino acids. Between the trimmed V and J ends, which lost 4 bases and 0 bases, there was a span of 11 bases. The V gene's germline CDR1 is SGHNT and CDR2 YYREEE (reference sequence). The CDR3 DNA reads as TGTGCCAGCAGCGCGGACTCGAGCTCCTACGAGCAGTACTTC. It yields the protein CASSADSSSYEQYF.

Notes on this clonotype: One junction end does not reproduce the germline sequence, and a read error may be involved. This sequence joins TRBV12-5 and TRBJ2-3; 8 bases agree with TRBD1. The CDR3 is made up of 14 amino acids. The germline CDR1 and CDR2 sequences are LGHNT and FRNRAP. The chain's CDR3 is CASGGQGGTDMQYF. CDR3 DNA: TGTGCTAGTGGCGGACAGGGAGGCACAGATATGCAGTATTTT.

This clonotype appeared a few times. The CDR3 spells CSARAAVRPYGYTF. The CDR3 nucleotides read TGCAGTGCTAGAGCGGCAGTGCGACCCTATGGCTACACCTTC. This chain uses TRBV20-1 with TRBJ1-2; D remains unclear. The V end lost 1 base, the J end lost 4 bases, and 13 bases lay between the germline ends. This CDR3 comprises 14 residues. Looked up from germline, CDR1 is DFQATT and CDR2 is SNEGSKA (reference sequence).

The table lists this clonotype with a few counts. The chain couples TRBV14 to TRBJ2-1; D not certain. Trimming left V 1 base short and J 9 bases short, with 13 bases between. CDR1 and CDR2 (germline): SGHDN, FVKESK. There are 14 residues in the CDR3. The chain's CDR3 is CASSQGSLTGEQFF. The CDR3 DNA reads TGTGCCAGCAGCCAAGGGTCGTTAACGGGTGAGCAGTTCTTC.

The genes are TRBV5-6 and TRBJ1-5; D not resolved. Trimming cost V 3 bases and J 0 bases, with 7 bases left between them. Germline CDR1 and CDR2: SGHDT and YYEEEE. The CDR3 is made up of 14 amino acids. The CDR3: CASSSMSSNQPQHF. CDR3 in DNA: TGTGCCAGCAGCTCTATGAGTAGCAATCAGCCCCAGCATTTT.

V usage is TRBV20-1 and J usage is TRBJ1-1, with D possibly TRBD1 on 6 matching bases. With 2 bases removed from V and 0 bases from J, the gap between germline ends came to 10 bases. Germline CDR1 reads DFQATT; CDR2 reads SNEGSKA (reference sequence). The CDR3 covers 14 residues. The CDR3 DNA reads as TGCAGTGCTAGAAAGGGGACACTGAACACTGAAGCTTTCTTT. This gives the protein CSARKGTLNTEAFF.

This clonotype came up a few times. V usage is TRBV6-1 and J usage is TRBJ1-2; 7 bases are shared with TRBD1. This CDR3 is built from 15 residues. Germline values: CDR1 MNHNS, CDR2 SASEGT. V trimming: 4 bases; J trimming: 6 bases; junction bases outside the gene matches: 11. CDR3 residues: CASSATDRAPDGYTF. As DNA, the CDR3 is TGTGCCAGCAGTGCAACCGACAGGGCCCCCGATGGCTACACCTTC.

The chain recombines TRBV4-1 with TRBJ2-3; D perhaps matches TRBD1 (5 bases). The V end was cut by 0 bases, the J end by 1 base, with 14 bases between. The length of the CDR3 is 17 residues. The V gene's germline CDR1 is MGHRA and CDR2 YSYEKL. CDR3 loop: CASSQDLGQFGTDTQYF. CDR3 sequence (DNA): TGCGCCAGCAGCCAAGATTTGGGGCAGTTCGGCACAGATACGCAGTATTTT.